This T cell receptor (beta chain) was sequenced during a study of blood T cells in healthy people across ages. The overall study: Template switching captured about one barcoded beta molecule per two T cells.

Combining a sample-barcoded 5' primer with a J-beta primer mix, a second PCR ran for 7 to 11 cycles. TCRdb reprocessed the 5' RACE reads via MiXCR and lists one record per CDR3 protein. In the table there are approximately 1,000,000 distinct CDR3 sequences, 40% to 50% of which are singletons. Germline trimming cut 3 bases from V and 10 bases from J; bases unmatched to any gene: 3. The V gene's germline CDR1 is DFQATT and CDR2 SNEGSKA (reference sequence). The CDR3 is 13 amino acids. This clonotype was recorded a few times. The sample taken for sequencing was blood. This TCR derives from a woman aged 55-75 years in good health. The V gene is TRBV20-1, the J gene TRBJ2-1, with 13 bases identical to TRBD2. In DNA, the CDR3 is TGCAGTGCTAGCGGACTAGCGGGAGTCGAGCAGTTCTTC. Protein: CSASGLAGVEQFF.